These 15 T cell receptor beta chains came from one sample sequenced in a study of T cells after yellow fever vaccination. TCRdb re-derived calls from the 5' RACE reads in MiXCR, one entry per CDR3 protein. Of about 400,000 distinct CDR3 sequences listed, around 6.5% were seen once; the top ten hold 15%. The input for sequencing was PBMCs, taken 5 days after the yellow fever booster vaccination. These receptors all come from a man aged 30 to 39 who received the YFV17D yellow fever vaccine.

This chain links TRBV6-2 or TRBV6-3 with TRBJ2-7, with 7 bases matching TRBD2. Germline CDR1 reads MNHEY; CDR2 reads SVGEGT. V trimming: 6 bases; J trimming: 0 bases; junction bases outside the gene matches: 11. The CDR3 consists of 16 residues. The CDR3: CASSHLSAGRSYEQYF. The DNA of the CDR3 is TGTGCCAGCAGCCACCTTTCAGCGGGGCGCTCCTACGAGCAGTACTTC.

The V call is TRBV19, the J call TRBJ2-7; D is perhaps TRBD1 (6 bases). CDR3 length equals 13 residues. Trimming took off 5 bases at V and 4 bases at J, with 12 bases between the two ends. Germline CDR1 and CDR2: LNHDA and SQIVND (reference sequence). CDR3 sequence (DNA): TGTGCCAGTAGTTCGGGGACATTTTACGAGCAGTACTTC. This codes for CASSSGTFYEQYF.

The chain is built from TRBV5-1 and TRBJ2-5, with TRBD2 as a possible D gene (5 bases). Germline lookup yields CDR1 SGHRS and CDR2 YFSETQ. The CDR3 is 14 amino acids. Trimming shortened V by 6 bases and J by 3 bases, and 15 bases separated the two germline ends. The CDR3 loop reads CASKAGANKETQYF. CDR3 nucleotides: TGCGCCAGCAAGGCGGGTGCAAATAAAGAGACCCAGTACTTC. Full variable domain (rest looked up from reference TRBV5-1 and TRBJ2-5): KAGVTQTPRYLIKTRGQQVTLSCSPISGHRSVSWYQQTPGQGLQFLFEYFSETQRNKGNFPGRFSGRQFSNSRSEMNVSTLELGDSALYLCASKAGANKETQYFGPGTRLLVL.

The V call is TRBV7-2, the J call TRBJ1-5; D remains ambiguous. CDR3 size: 12 residues. CDR1 SGHTA and CDR2 FQGNSA come from the germline V gene. The V gene lost 5 bases and the J gene lost 9 bases, with 11 bases spanning the gap. Written as DNA, the CDR3 is TGTGCCAGCAGCATATTTGATGGGCCCCAGCATTTT. Amino acids: CASSIFDGPQHF.

This clonotype was detected ten times or more. The chain links TRBV6-5 to TRBJ1-5; TRBD1 matches 7 bases. Germline V CDR1 and CDR2: MNHEY, SVGAGI. Trimming at V came to 0 bases and at J to 3 bases, leaving 5 bases not matched to a gene. This CDR3 comprises 16 residues. The DNA for the CDR3 is TGTGCCAGCAGTTACTCACAGGGGATGGTCAATCAGCCCCAGCATTTT. This codes for CASSYSQGMVNQPQHF.

The chain is built from TRBV15 and TRBJ2-5, with D possibly matching TRBD1 (6 bases). Germline V gene sequence: CDR1 LNHNV, CDR2 YYDKDF (reference sequence). There are 13 residues in the CDR3. V dropped 4 bases and J dropped 5 bases, with 11 bases sitting between them. DNA of the CDR3: TGTGCCACCAGCAAGGGGGTCTCGGAGACCCAGTACTTC. Its translation is CATSKGVSETQYF.

In this sample, this clonotype turned up many times. The rearrangement uses TRBV11-2 and TRBJ2-3; D is undetermined. The germline gives CDR1 SGHAT, CDR2 FQNNGV. V was clipped by 3 bases and J by 3 bases, with 31 bases between them. This CDR3 has 21 amino acids. This chain's CDR3 is CASSFIAAAFPIAQGTDTQYF. In nucleotides, the CDR3 is TGTGCCAGCAGCTTCATTGCGGCTGCCTTCCCGATAGCACAAGGGACAGATACGCAGTATTTT.

In its sample, this clonotype was seen many times. This sequence joins TRBV20-1 and TRBJ2-2, with D unresolved. The germline V and J ends were trimmed by 6 bases and 1 base, with 9 bases remaining between them. This CDR3 is built from 13 residues. Germline V lookup: CDR1 DFQATT, CDR2 SNEGSKA (reference sequence). The CDR3: CSALWENTGELFF. CDR3 DNA: TGCAGTGCCCTCTGGGAGAACACCGGGGAGCTGTTTTTT.

This clonotype showed up many times. The CDR3 DNA reads as TGTGCCAGCAGCTTAGAGGGTGACTCCTACGAGCAGTACTTC. Protein product: CASSLEGDSYEQYF. The V gene is TRBV7-9, the J gene TRBJ2-7; unclear D gene. The CDR3 spans 14 residues. Germline loops: CDR1 SEHNR, CDR2 FQNEAQ (reference sequence). The V end was cut by 1 base, the J end by 0 bases, with 7 bases between. The full variable domain, completed using reference TRBV7-9 and TRBJ2-7, is DTGVSQNPRHKITKRGQNVTFRCDPISEHNRLYWYRQTLGQGPEFLTYFQNEAQLEKSRLLSDRFSAERPKGSFSTLEIQRTEQGDSAMYLCASSLEGDSYEQYFGPGTRLTVT.

A few counts support this clonotype. The chain carries TRBV5-6 and TRBJ2-3; D gene ambiguous. Germline CDR1 and CDR2: SGHDT and YYEEEE. The CDR3 sequence is 12 residues long. Trimming removed 5 bases at V and 3 bases at J, with 7 bases between. CDR3 coding DNA: TGTGCCAGCAGGTCCCCTACAGATACGCAGTATTTT. This encodes CASRSPTDTQYF.

V gene TRBV10-3 combines with J gene TRBJ2-5; D is undetermined. The CDR3 runs to 12 residues. V was trimmed by 8 bases and J by 0 bases, leaving 7 bases between them. Germline loops: CDR1 ENHRY, CDR2 SYGVKD. CDR3 DNA sequence: TGTGCCATCGCTGGCCACCAAGAGACCCAGTACTTC. Amino acid sequence: CAIAGHQETQYF.

This clonotype turned up a few times. The junction does not match germline at one end; this may be a read error. V usage is TRBV11-2 and J usage is TRBJ2-2; 16 bases are shared with TRBD2. This CDR3 region has 19 residues. Germline V gives CDR1 SGHAT, CDR2 FQNNGV. The chain's CDR3 is CASSLGRGTSGRATEELFF. For the CDR3, the DNA is TGTGCCAGCAGCTTAGGCCGAGGGACTAGCGGGAGGGCAACCGAGGAGCTGTTTTTT.

In this sample, this clonotype turned up a few times. The chain employs TRBV20-1 and TRBJ1-6, with TRBD1 matching over 7 bases. Germline CDR1 reads DFQATT; CDR2 reads SNEGSKA (reference sequence). V lost 6 bases, J lost 7 bases, and 9 bases stayed unmatched. The CDR3 length is 14 residues. The CDR3 spells CSAHTLTGNSPLHF. The CDR3 DNA sequence: TGCAGTGCCCATACCCTGACAGGGAATTCACCCCTCCACTTT.

This clonotype was detected ten times or more. J is TRBJ2-1 and V is TRBV5-1; 9 positions match TRBD2. The V gene end was trimmed by 5 bases and the J gene end by 1 base; junction bases not matched to a gene: 4. CDR1 is SGHRS and CDR2 is YFSETQ in the germline V gene. The length of the CDR3 is 15 residues. The CDR3 nucleotides are TGCGCCAGCAGGCCGGGACTAGCTTCCTACAATGAGCAGTTCTTC. Its protein product is CASRPGLASYNEQFF.

The chain joins TRBV14 to TRBJ2-5, with 7 bases that match TRBD1. There are 15 residues in the CDR3. V gave up 0 bases and J gave up 4 bases; unmatched junction bases: 5. Per the germline V gene, CDR1 is SGHDN and CDR2 is FVKESK. The CDR3 bases are TGTGCCAGCAGCCAAGATCTGGACAGGCGAGAGACCCAGTACTTC. As protein: CASSQDLDRRETQYF.